A single sample gave rise to the 16 T cell receptor beta chains below, sequenced in a study of blood T cell repertoires in COVID-19. Clones were sequenced by immunoSEQ multiplex PCR, and TCRdb holds only the in-frame ones, with some missing. Of some 250,000 clones listed, approximately 91% are singletons. The sequenced sample was PBMCs or T cells enriched from blood (not recorded which). All receptors come from a woman aged 40-49 years with acute COVID-19.

V usage is TRBV5-4 and J usage is TRBJ1-2; 9 bases are a match to TRBD1. V was clipped by 4 bases and J by 6 bases; unmatched bases: 13. The CDR3 covers 16 residues. Germline CDR1 and CDR2: SGHNT and YYREEE (reference sequence). The DNA for the CDR3 is TGTGCCAGCAGCCAGGGAGGGGGACAGGGTGTCAATGGCTACACCTTC. Translated: CASSQGGGQGVNGYTF. Drawing the rest from reference TRBV5-4 and TRBJ1-2, the complete variable domain is ETGVTQSPTHLIKTRGQQVTLRCSSQSGHNTVSWYQQALGQGPQFIFQYYREEENGRGNFPPRFSGLQFPNYSSELNVNALELDDSALYLCASSQGGGQGVNGYTFGSGTRLTVV.

The sample holds a few counts of this clone. The V gene is TRBV19, the J gene TRBJ2-7; TRBD2 agrees at 7 bases. Germline assignment: CDR1 LNHDA and CDR2 SQIVND (reference sequence). J was trimmed by 6 bases and V by 7 bases; bases with no gene match: 15. The CDR3 spans 15 residues. CDR3 region: CASKRDAGNRGEQYF. Written as DNA, the CDR3 is TGTGCCAGTAAGCGGGACGCGGGGAATAGGGGCGAGCAGTACTTC.

V and J are TRBV5-1 and TRBJ1-2, with D possibly TRBD1 on 6 matching bases. CDR1 is SGHRS, CDR2 YFSETQ, per germline. This CDR3 spans 15 amino acids. Trimming took 4 bases from V and 2 from J, leaving 15 bases between them. CDR3 in amino acids: CASSPRSDRNYGYTF. Here the CDR3 DNA reads TGCGCCAGCAGCCCCCGATCTGACAGGAACTATGGCTACACCTTC. Filled out from reference TRBV5-1 and TRBJ1-2, the complete variable domain reads KAGVTQTPRYLIKTRGQQVTLSCSPISGHRSVSWYQQTPGQGLQFLFEYFSETQRNKGNFPGRFSGRQFSNSRSEMNVSTLELGDSALYLCASSPRSDRNYGYTFGSGTRLTVV.

This clone was seen only once. The chain couples TRBV29-1 to TRBJ2-7; D gene unclear. Germline CDR1 is SQVTM and CDR2 is ANQGSEA. The germline V and J ends were trimmed by 6 bases and 0 bases, with 6 bases remaining between them. The CDR3 length is 11 residues. CDR3 nucleotides: TGCAGCGTGCGGCGCTCCTACGAGCAGTACTTC. It yields the protein CSVRRSYEQYF.

This chain uses TRBV7-2 with TRBJ1-5; possibly TRBD1 for D (6 bases). The germline V gene encodes CDR1 SGHTA and CDR2 FQGNSA. V lost 5 bases and J 5 bases, leaving 13 bases between the germline ends. The CDR3 has 14 residues. CDR3 protein: CASSLSPGDQPQHF. The CDR3 DNA follows: TGTGCCAGCAGCCTCTCCCCAGGGGATCAGCCCCAGCATTTT. Based on the CDR3 plus reference TRBV7-2 and TRBJ1-5, the full variable domain is GAGVSQSPSNKVTEKGKDVELRCDPISGHTALYWYRQSLGQGLEFLIYFQGNSAPDKSGLPSDRFSAERTGGSVSTLTIQRTQQEDSAVYLCASSLSPGDQPQHFGDGTRLSIL.

V and J are TRBV6-5 and TRBJ1-2; D unresolved. The V gene lost 3 bases and the J gene lost 6 bases, with 20 bases spanning the gap. Germline-derived CDR1 and CDR2 are MNHEY and SVGAGI. This CDR3 comprises 16 residues. The CDR3 coding sequence is TGTGCCAGCAGTTATATACAGTCCCAGCCCTCAGATGGCTACACCTTC. Translating gives CASSYIQSQPSDGYTF.

The V gene is TRBV7-9, the J gene TRBJ2-3, with D perhaps TRBD2 (7 bases). The CDR3 length is 16 residues. The V gene's germline CDR1 is SEHNR and CDR2 FQNEAQ (reference sequence). Trimming took off 5 bases at V and 2 bases at J, with 17 bases between the two ends. The CDR3 sequence is CASSPPGGGPTDTQYF. The CDR3 DNA sequence: TGTGCCAGCAGCCCTCCTGGGGGGGGGCCCACAGATACGCAGTATTTT.

The rearrangement uses TRBV27 and TRBJ2-1; the D gene is possibly TRBD2 (5 bases). Germline CDR1 and CDR2: MNHEY and SMNVEV (reference sequence). The CDR3 runs to 16 residues. V was cut by 5 bases and J by 3 bases, with 17 bases left in between. DNA of the CDR3: TGTGCCAGCAGTGGACCCTATAGCGAGTACTACAATGAGCAGTTCTTC. As protein: CASSGPYSEYYNEQFF.

V gene TRBV5-1 combines with J gene TRBJ1-1, with D possibly TRBD1 on 6 matching bases. Germline CDR1 and CDR2: SGHRS and YFSETQ. The CDR3 consists of 14 residues. V lost 7 bases and J 7 bases, leaving 20 bases between the germline ends. The CDR3 region is CASYGGLGAGEAFF. CDR3 coding DNA: TGCGCCAGCTACGGCGGGCTGGGGGCCGGTGAAGCTTTCTTT.

The chain recombines TRBV7-2 with TRBJ2-5; 10 bases fit TRBD2. V lost 7 bases and J lost 1; bases outside the gene matches: 3. CDR1 and CDR2 from the germline V gene are SGHTA and FQGNSA. The CDR3 contains 14 residues. This CDR3 is CASKRGGVQETQYF. DNA of the CDR3: TGTGCCAGCAAGCGGGGGGGAGTCCAAGAGACCCAGTACTTC.

The genes are TRBV5-4 and TRBJ2-5; D may be TRBD2 (7 bases). CDR1 is SGHNT and CDR2 is YYREEE in the germline V gene (reference sequence). Trimming left V 2 bases short and J 4 bases short, with 15 bases between. The CDR3 is made up of 15 amino acids. CDR3 protein: CASSFGGGAGETQYF. The CDR3 DNA sequence: TGTGCCAGCAGCTTCGGTGGGGGGGCCGGAGAGACCCAGTACTTC.

V usage is TRBV7-9 and J usage is TRBJ1-4; no firm D call. CDR3 length: 17 amino acids. The germline V gene has CDR1 SEHNR and CDR2 FQNEAQ (reference sequence). V was pared by 4 bases and J by 0 bases, with 15 bases between. The CDR3 DNA reads as TGTGCCAGCAGCTCGAGCTCGGTTGGTGCAACTAATGAAAAACTGTTTTTT. It specifies CASSSSSVGATNEKLFF.

The chain joins TRBV30 to TRBJ1-2, with D perhaps matching TRBD1 (6 bases). The CDR3 has 13 residues. Between the trimmed V and J ends, which lost 3 bases and 8 bases, there was a span of 16 bases. Germline CDR1 and CDR2: GTSNPN and SVGIG (reference sequence). The CDR3 loop is CAWSPESGVGYTF. CDR3 in DNA: TGTGCCTGGAGCCCAGAGTCAGGGGTCGGCTACACCTTC. The whole variable domain, remainder taken from reference TRBV30 and TRBJ1-2, is SQTIHQWPATLVQPVGSPLSLECTVEGTSNPNLYWYRQAAGRGLQLLFYSVGIGQISSEVPQNLSASRPQDRQFILSSKKLLLSDSGFYLCAWSPESGVGYTFGSGTRLTVV.

This CDR3 reads CASSFNYRDGPGEQYF. DNA for the CDR3: TGTGCCAGCAGCTTTAATTACAGGGACGGACCGGGCGAGCAGTACTTC. The chain is built from TRBV28 and TRBJ2-7; D is perhaps TRBD1 (6 bases). The CDR3 is made up of 16 amino acids. Germline values: CDR1 MDHEN, CDR2 SYDVKM. V was shortened by 6 bases and J by 6 bases, with 24 bases between the two germline ends.

The V gene is TRBV5-1, the J gene TRBJ2-2, with TRBD2 as a possible D gene (5 bases). This CDR3 comprises 15 residues. The germline gives CDR1 SGHRS, CDR2 YFSETQ. V gave up 6 bases and J gave up 0 bases, with 12 bases separating them. CDR3 sequence: CASKKAASNTGELFF. CDR3 DNA sequence: TGCGCCAGCAAGAAAGCGGCGTCGAACACCGGGGAGCTGTTTTTT.

The chain couples TRBV28 to TRBJ1-5; 7 bases are a match to TRBD1. The J segment lost 1 base and the V segment lost 5 bases, leaving 5 bases of the junction unmatched. Looked up from germline, CDR1 is MDHEN and CDR2 is SYDVKM. The CDR3 runs to 15 residues. The CDR3 loop reads CASSNPGQSNQPQHF. DNA for the CDR3: TGTGCCAGCAGTAACCCGGGACAGAGCAATCAGCCCCAGCATTTT.